This T cell receptor beta chain was sequenced for a study of cytomegalovirus exposure and HLA in healthy donors. The CDR3 has 15 amino acids. The ends were cut back, 5 bases at V and 1 base at J, with 13 bases in the middle. CDR1 is SGHTA, CDR2 FQGTGA, per germline. General study findings and limits: An analysis done earlier found most TCR beta V segments productive about 90% or about 30% of the time.

This clone was seen a single time. Its antigen is unknown. This PCR relied on a set of 60 Vbeta primers and 13 Jbeta primers. The repertoire was sequenced with immunoSEQ multiplex PCR; TCRdb's copy has only in-frame clones and lacks some. Of 90,000 to 100,000 clones listed, approximately 76% are singletons. The TCR sequence derives from a woman in her sixties in good health and CMV-seropositive. The rearrangement uses TRBV7-3 and TRBJ2-3; D possibly corresponds to TRBD2 (6 bases). Sample: PBMCs. This CDR3 is CASSRSGDRTDTQYF. Here the CDR3 DNA reads TGTGCCAGCAGCCGTAGCGGAGACCGCACAGATACGCAGTATTTT. The entire variable domain, with the rest obtained from reference TRBV7-3 and TRBJ2-3, is as follows: GAGVSQTPSNKVTEKGKYVELRCDPISGHTALYWYRQSLGQGPEFLIYFQGTGAADDSGLPNDRFFAVRPEGSVSTLKIQRTERGDSAVYLCASSRSGDRTDTQYFGPGTRLTVL.